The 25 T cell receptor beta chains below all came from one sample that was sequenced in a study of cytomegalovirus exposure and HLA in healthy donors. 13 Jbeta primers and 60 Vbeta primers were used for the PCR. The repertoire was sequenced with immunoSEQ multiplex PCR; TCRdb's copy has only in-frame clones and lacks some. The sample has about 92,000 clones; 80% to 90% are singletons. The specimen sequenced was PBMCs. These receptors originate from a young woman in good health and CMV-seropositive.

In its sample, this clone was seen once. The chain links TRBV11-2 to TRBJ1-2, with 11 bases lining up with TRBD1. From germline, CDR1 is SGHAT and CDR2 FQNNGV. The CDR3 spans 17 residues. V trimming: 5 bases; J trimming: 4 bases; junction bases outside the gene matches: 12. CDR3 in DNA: TGTGCCAGCAGCCCAATTAGAGGACAGGGGGCCGGCTATGGCTACACCTTC. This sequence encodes CASSPIRGQGAGYGYTF. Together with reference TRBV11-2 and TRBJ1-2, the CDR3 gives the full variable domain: EAGVAQSPRYKIIEKRQSVAFWCNPISGHATLYWYQQILGQGPKLLIQFQNNGVVDDSQLPKDRFSAERLKGVDSTLKIQPAKLEDSAVYLCASSPIRGQGAGYGYTFGSGTRLTVV.

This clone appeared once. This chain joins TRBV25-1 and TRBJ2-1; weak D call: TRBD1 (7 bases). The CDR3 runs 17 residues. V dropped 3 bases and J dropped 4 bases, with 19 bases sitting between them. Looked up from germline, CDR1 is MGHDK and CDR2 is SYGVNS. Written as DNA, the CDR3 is TGTGCCAGCAGTGACCCTAATGCGGGACAGCAATACAATGAGCAGTTCTTC. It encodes CASSDPNAGQQYNEQFF.

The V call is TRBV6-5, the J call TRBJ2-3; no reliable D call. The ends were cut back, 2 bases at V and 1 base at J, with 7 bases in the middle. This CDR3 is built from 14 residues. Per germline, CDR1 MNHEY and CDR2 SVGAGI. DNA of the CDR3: TGTGCCAGCAGTTACCAGGTGGGCACAGATACGCAGTATTTT. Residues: CASSYQVGTDTQYF.

The CDR3 nucleotides read TGTGCCAGCAGCGCGACAGGAGGCGAGACCCAGTACTTC. As protein: CASSATGGETQYF. V is TRBV25-1 and J is TRBJ2-5, with a possible D match to TRBD1 (6 bases). CDR1 and CDR2 from the germline V gene are MGHDK and SYGVNS. Trimming removed 6 bases at V and 5 bases at J, with 13 bases between. The CDR3 runs to 13 residues.

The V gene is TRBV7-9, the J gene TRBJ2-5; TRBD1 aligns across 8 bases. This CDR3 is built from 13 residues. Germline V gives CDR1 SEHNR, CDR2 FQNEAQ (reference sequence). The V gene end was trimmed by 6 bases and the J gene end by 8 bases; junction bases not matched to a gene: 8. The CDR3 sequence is CASSLTGAGTQYF. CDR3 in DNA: TGTGCCAGCAGTCTGACAGGGGCTGGAACCCAGTACTTC.

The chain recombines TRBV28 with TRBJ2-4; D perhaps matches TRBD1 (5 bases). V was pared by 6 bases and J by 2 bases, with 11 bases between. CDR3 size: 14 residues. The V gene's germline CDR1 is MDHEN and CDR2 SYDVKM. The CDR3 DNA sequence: TGTGCCAGCAGGGACATATCAACCAAAAACATTCAGTACTTC. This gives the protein CASRDISTKNIQYF. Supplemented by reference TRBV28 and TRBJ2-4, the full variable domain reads DVKVTQSSRYLVKRTGEKVFLECVQDMDHENMFWYRQDPGLGLRLIYFSYDVKMKEKGDIPEGYSVSREKKERFSLILESASTNQTSMYLCASRDISTKNIQYFGAGTRLSVL.

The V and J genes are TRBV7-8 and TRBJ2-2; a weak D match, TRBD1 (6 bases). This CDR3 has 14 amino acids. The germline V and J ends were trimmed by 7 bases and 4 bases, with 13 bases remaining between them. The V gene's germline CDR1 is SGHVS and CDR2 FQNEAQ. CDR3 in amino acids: CASKGDISTGELFF. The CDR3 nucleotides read TGTGCCAGCAAAGGGGACATCTCCACCGGGGAGCTGTTTTTT.

For the CDR3, the DNA is TGTGCTAGTGGTGCCCCGGAGTACAATCAGCCCCAGCATTTT. Residues: CASGAPEYNQPQHF. This chain connects TRBV12-5 to TRBJ1-5; the D is unclear. Germline loops: CDR1 LGHNT, CDR2 FRNRAP. Trimming removed 5 bases at V and 3 bases at J, with 11 bases between. The CDR3 is 14 residues long.

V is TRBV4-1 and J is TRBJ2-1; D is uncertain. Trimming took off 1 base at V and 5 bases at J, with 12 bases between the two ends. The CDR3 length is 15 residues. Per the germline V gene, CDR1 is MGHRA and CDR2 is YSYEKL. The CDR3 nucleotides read TGCGCCAGCAGCCAAGCTAGGTTAAGCAACAATGAGCAGTTCTTC. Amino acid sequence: CASSQARLSNNEQFF.

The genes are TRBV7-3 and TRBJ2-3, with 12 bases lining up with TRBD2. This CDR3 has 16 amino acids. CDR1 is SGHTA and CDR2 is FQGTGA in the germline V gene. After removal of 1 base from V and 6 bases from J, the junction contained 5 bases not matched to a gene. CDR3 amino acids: CASSLRLAGEGDTQYF. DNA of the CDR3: TGTGCCAGCAGCTTAAGACTAGCGGGGGAGGGGGATACGCAGTATTTT.

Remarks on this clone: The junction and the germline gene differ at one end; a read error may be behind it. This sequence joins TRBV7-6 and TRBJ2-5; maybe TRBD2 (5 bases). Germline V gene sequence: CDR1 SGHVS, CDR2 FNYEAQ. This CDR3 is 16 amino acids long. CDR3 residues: CASSPGVADTREAQYF. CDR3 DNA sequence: TGTGCCAGCAGCCCCGGGGTAGCTGATACAAGAGAGGCCCAGTACTTC.

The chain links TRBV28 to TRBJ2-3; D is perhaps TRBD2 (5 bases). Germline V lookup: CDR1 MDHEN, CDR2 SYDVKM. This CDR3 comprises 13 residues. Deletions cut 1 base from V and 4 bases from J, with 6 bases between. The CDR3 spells CASSLSGSDTQYF. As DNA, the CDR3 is TGTGCCAGCAGTTTATCGGGGTCAGATACGCAGTATTTT. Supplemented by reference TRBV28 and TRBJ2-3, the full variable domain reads DVKVTQSSRYLVKRTGEKVFLECVQDMDHENMFWYRQDPGLGLRLIYFSYDVKMKEKGDIPEGYSVSREKKERFSLILESASTNQTSMYLCASSLSGSDTQYFGPGTRLTVL.

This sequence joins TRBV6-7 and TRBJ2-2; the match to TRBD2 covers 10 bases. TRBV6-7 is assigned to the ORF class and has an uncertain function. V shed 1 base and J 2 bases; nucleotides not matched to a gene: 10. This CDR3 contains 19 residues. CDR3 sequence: CASSYFWTSGDKNTGELFF. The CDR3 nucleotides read TGTGCCAGCAGTTACTTCTGGACTAGCGGAGATAAAAACACCGGGGAGCTGTTTTTT.

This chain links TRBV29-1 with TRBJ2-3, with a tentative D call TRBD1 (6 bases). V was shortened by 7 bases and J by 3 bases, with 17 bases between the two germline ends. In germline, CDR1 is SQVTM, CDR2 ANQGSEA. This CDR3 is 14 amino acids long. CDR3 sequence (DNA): TGCAGCGGGACAACAGGGTTTCGGACAGATACGCAGTATTTT. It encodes CSGTTGFRTDTQYF.

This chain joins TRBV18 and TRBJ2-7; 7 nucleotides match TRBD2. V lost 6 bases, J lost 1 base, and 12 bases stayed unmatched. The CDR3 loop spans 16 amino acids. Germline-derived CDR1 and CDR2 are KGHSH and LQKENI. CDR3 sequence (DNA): TGTGCCAGCTCCCAGGGAGGGCGACAGATTTCCTACGAGCAGTACTTC. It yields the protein CASSQGGRQISYEQYF.

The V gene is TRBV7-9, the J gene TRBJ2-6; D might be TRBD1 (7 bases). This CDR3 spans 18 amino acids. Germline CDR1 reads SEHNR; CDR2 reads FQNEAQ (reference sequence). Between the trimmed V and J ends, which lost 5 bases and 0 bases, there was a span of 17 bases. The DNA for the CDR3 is TGTGCCAGCAGCCTCAGTCGGCGGGACAGCTCTGGGGCCAACGTCCTGACTTTC. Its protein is CASSLSRRDSSGANVLTF.

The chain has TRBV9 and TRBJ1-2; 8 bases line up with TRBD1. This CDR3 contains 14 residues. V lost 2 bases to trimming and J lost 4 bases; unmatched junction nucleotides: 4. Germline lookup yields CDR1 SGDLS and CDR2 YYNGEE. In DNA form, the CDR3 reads TGTGCCAGCAGCGTGGGGGACAGGAGCTATGGCTACACCTTC. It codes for CASSVGDRSYGYTF.

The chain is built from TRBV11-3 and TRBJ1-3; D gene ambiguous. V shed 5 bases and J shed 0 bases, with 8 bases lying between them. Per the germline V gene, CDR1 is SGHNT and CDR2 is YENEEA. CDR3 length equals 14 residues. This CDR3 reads CASSMGNSGNTIYF. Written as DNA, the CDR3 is TGTGCCAGCAGCATGGGCAACTCTGGAAACACCATATATTTT.

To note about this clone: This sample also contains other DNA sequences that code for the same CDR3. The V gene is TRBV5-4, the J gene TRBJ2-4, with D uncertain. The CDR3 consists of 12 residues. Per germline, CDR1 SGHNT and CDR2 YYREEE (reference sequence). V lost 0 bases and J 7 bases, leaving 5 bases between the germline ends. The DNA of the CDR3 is TGTGCCAGCAGCTTGGATCGGAACATTCAGTACTTC. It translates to CASSLDRNIQYF.

The DNA of the CDR3 is TGTGCCAGCAGTTCCCCGGGGGGGGAGGGGAATCAGCCCCAGCATTTT. It translates to CASSSPGGEGNQPQHF. This chain connects TRBV28 to TRBJ1-5; D possibly corresponds to TRBD1 (5 bases). This CDR3 is built from 16 residues. Germline V gene data show CDR1 as MDHEN and CDR2 as SYDVKM. Trimming stripped 4 bases from V and 4 bases from J, with 17 bases between. Filled out from reference TRBV28 and TRBJ1-5, the complete variable domain reads DVKVTQSSRYLVKRTGEKVFLECVQDMDHENMFWYRQDPGLGLRLIYFSYDVKMKEKGDIPEGYSVSREKKERFSLILESASTNQTSMYLCASSSPGGEGNQPQHFGDGTRLSIL.

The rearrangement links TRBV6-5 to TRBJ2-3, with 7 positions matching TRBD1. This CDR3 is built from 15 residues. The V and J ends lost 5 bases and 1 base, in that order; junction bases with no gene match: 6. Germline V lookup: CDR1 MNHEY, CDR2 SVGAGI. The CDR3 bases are TGTGCCAGCAGTAAACGACAGGGCCGCACAGATACGCAGTATTTT. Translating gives CASSKRQGRTDTQYF.

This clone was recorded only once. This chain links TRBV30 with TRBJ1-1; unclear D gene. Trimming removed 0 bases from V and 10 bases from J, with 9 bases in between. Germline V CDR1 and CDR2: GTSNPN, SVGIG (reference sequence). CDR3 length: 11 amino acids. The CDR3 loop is CAWSVGDRAFF. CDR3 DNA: TGTGCCTGGAGTGTAGGAGACCGAGCTTTCTTT.

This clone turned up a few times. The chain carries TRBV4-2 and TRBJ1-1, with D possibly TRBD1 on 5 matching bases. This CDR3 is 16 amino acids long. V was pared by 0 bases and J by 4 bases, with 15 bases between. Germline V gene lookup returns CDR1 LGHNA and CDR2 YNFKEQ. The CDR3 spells CASSQDRGVRGTEAFF. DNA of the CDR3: TGTGCCAGCAGCCAAGATCGGGGGGTCCGCGGCACTGAAGCTTTCTTT.

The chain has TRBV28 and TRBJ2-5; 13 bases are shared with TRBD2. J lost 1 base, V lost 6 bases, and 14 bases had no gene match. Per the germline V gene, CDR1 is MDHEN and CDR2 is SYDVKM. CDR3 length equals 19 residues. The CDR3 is CASSLLAGGPGSGQETQYF. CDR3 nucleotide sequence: TGTGCCAGCAGCCTACTAGCGGGAGGGCCTGGGTCAGGCCAAGAGACCCAGTACTTC.

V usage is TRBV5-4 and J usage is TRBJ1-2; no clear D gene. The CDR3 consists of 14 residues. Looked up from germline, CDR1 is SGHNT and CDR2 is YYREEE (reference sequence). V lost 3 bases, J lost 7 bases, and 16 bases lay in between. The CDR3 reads CASSYPGIASGYTF. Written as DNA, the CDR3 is TGTGCCAGCAGCTATCCCGGGATCGCCAGTGGCTACACCTTC.